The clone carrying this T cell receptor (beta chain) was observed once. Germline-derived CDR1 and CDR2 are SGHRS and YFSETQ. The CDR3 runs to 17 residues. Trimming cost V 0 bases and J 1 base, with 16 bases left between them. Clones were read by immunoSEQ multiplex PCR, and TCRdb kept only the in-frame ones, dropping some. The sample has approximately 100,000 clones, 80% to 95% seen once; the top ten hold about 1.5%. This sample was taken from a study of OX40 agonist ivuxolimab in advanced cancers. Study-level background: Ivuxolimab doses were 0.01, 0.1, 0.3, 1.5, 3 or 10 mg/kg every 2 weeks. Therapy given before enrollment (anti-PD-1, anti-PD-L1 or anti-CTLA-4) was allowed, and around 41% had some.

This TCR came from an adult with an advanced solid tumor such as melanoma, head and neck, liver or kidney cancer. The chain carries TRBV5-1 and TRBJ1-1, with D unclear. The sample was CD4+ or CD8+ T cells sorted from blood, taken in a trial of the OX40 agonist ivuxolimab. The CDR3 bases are TGCGCCAGCAGCTTGGGTTTTAGGGCAGGAACGAACACTGAAGCTTTCTTT. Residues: CASSLGFRAGTNTEAFF.